This T cell receptor beta chain was sequenced in a study of blood T cells in healthy people across ages. Study in general: Roughly one uniquely barcoded beta molecule per two T cells was captured. Overall study results and limits: From one million sequenced T cells, diversity estimates were lower bounds.

The use of a sample-barcoded 5' primer and a J-beta primer mix characterized a second PCR of about 7 to 12 cycles. Through a template-switch adaptor with 12 random nucleotides, each cDNA molecule received a tag. From the 5' RACE reads, TCRdb called clonotypes with MiXCR, one entry per CDR3 protein. Of more than 1 million distinct CDR3 sequences in the sample, 40% to 55% were seen once. For every donor, a draw yielded approximately 9.8 milliliters of peripheral blood. This clonotype was detected a few times. Antigen specificity is unknown. Trimming shortened V by 4 bases and J by 2 bases, and 15 bases separated the two germline ends. Looked up from germline, CDR1 is DFQATT and CDR2 is SNEGSKA (reference sequence). This CDR3 contains 15 residues.

V is TRBV20-1 and J is TRBJ1-5; weak D call: TRBD1 (6 bases). The sequencing input was blood. This TCR was recovered from an older woman in good health. CDR3 nucleotides: TGCAGTGCTAAAAGAGTCCGGACAGGCAATCAGCCCCAGCATTTT. This gives the protein CSAKRVRTGNQPQHF.